Given below is one TCR beta chain in context. As yet, its antigen is unknown. A modified ARM-PCR protocol with three rounds of nested PCR amplified TCRbeta. Each CDR3 protein gets one entry after TCRdb re-called the multiplex PCR reads with MiXCR. The table includes some 100,000 distinct CDR3 sequences, roughly 78% detected once. This sample's RNA came from whole unsorted tissue. More than 3 cm separated this lung sample from the edge of the tumor. These data originate in a study of tumor and adjacent non-tumor tissue in lung cancer. Overall study findings and caveats: TCR diversity was significantly greater in tumor than normal lung tissue.

With V trimmed by 8 bases and J by 7 bases, 13 bases remained unmatched. Per the germline V gene, CDR1 is SQVTM and CDR2 is ANQGSEA. The length of the CDR3 is 13 residues. This clonotype was obtained from a man aged 55 to 69 with small cell lung cancer. Sequences were obtained from distant non-tumor lung tissue. The chain employs TRBV29-1 and TRBJ2-7; TRBD1 agrees at 8 bases. CDR3 in amino acids: CSFGTGPGIEQYF. CDR3 DNA sequence: TGCAGCTTTGGGACAGGACCGGGAATTGAGCAGTACTTC.